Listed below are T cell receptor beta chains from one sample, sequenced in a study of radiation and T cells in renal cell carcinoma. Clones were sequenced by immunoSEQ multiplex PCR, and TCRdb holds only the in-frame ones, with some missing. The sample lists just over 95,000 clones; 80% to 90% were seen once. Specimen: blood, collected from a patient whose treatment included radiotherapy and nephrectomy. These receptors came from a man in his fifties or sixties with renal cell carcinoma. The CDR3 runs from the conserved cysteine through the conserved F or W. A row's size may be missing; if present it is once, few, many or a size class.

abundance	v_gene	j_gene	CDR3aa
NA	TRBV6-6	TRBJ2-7	CASTATGTATYEQYF
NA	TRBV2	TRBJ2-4	CASRTLAGGRFNIQYF
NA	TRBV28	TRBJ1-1	CASSFSTLGGTEAFF
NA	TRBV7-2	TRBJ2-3	CASSLAGTSGNTQYF
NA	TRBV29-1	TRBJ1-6	CSVEWDRVNSPLHF
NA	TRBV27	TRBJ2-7	CASSPRTSGKVNYEQYF
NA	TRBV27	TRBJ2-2	CASVDRGNTGELFF
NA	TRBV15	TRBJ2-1	CATSSFLWAGSGIEQFF
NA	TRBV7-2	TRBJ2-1	CASSLYSSGSKGEQFF
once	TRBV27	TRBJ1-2	CASRLEAGIISGYTF
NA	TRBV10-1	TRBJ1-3	CASSGQPSGNTIYF
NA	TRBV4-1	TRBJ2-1	CASSQLGGGSYNEQFF
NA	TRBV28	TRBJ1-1	CASQTGEQNTEAFF
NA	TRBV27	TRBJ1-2	CASSFRSQGYIRNYGYTF
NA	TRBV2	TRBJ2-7	CASSGGTSTEQYF
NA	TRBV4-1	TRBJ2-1	CASSLIAGGGEQFF
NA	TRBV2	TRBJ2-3	CASLFGGPDTQYF
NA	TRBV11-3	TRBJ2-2	CASSPGRNTGELFF
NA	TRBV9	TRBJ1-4	CASSVGQGVDEKLFF
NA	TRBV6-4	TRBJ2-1	CASSTGQGSNEQFF
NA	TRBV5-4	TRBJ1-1	CASSPRTGGFRNTEAFF
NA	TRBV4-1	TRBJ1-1	CASSQYPIGGNTEAFF
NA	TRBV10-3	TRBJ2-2	CAISEGSGELFF
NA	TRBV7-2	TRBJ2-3	CASSLGRQTDTQYF
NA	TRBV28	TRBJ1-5	CASRGSGGLGQPQHF
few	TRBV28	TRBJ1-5	CASRDNNQPQHF
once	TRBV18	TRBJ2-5	CASSPPTSPETQYF
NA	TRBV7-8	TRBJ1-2	CASSLEGTGGYTF
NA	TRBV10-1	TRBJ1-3	CASSASAEPGNTIYF
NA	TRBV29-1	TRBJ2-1	CSVGYGYEQFF
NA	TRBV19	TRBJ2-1	CASSPWDRGPYNEQFF
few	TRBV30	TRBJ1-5	CAWSDRVQPQHF
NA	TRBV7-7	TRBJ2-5	CASSLRTGGETQYF
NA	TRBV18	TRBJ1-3	CASSPAPQAGNTIYF
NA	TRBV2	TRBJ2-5	CASSERSGVETQYF
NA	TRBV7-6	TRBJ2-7	CASSRGLAGGLSYEQYF
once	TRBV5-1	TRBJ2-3	CASSLPGGGDTQYF
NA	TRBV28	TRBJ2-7	CASSFGTPRLYEQYF
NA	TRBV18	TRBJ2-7	CASSLVGGSYEQYF
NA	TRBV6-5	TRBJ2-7	CASSYGTGPSYEQYF
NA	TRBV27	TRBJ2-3	CASSSQAGDPPDTQYF
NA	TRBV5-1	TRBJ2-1	CASSPTSPPMGYNEQFF
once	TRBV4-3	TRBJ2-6	CASSQEAPRGSSGANVLTF
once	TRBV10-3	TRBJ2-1	CAIRVNNEQFF
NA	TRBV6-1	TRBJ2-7	CASSDSGRTRSYEQYF
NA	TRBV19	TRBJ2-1	CASSIQFSIRSANNEQFF
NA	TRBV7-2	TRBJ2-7	CASSSSGTPGREQYF
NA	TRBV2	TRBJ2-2	CASRPPTGLAGPNTGELFF